Listed here are 13 T cell receptor beta chains from one sample, sequenced in a study of blood T cell repertoires in COVID-19. Clones were sequenced by immunoSEQ multiplex PCR, and TCRdb holds only the in-frame ones, with some missing. The repertoire includes around 280,000 clones, around nine tenths of them detected once, and 11% sits in the top ten. Sequencing input: peripheral blood. The receptors shown here come from a woman aged 30 to 39 with COVID-19, enrolled during active disease.

The chain combines TRBV7-9 with TRBJ2-2, with 8 positions matching TRBD1. The CDR3 has 16 residues. The junction had 1 base not matched to a gene; V was cut back by 0 bases and J by 1 base. From germline, CDR1 is SEHNR and CDR2 FQNEAQ (reference sequence). This CDR3 reads CASSLAGQENTGELFF. The CDR3 DNA follows: TGTGCCAGCAGCTTAGCGGGACAGGAGAACACCGGGGAGCTGTTTTTT.

In its sample, this clone was seen a few times. The gene calls are TRBV5-6 and TRBJ2-1; 8 nucleotides agree with TRBD1. This CDR3 comprises 14 residues. J gave up 7 bases and V 3 bases, and 6 bases lay outside the gene matches. Germline CDR1 SGHDT, CDR2 YYEEEE. The CDR3 bases are TGTGCCAGCAGCTATAGACGACAGGGGAATGAGCAGTTCTTC. It yields the protein CASSYRRQGNEQFF.

This clone was seen once. CDR3 loop: CASAADTQYF. CDR3 in DNA: TGTGCCAGCGCAGCAGATACGCAGTATTTT. The rearrangement links TRBV18 to TRBJ2-3; D is ambiguous. This CDR3 contains 10 residues. Germline V gives CDR1 KGHSH, CDR2 LQKENI. Deletions cut 8 bases from V and 4 bases from J, with 4 bases between.

The rearrangement links TRBV12-3 or TRBV12-4 to TRBJ1-2, with TRBD1 identical over 8 bases. The CDR3 covers 13 residues. V lost 6 bases and J lost 4; bases outside the gene matches: 4. The CDR3 region is CASSSGQGYGYTF. DNA for the CDR3: TGTGCCAGCAGCTCAGGACAGGGCTATGGCTACACCTTC.

The V call is TRBV21-1, the J call TRBJ1-5; the table's D call of TRBD1 was not tested on the DNA. TRBV21-1 is tagged as a pseudogene. This CDR3 contains 17 residues. CDR3 sequence (DNA): TGTGCCAGTCTCGTCTCGGACAGGGAAATTAGCAATCAGCCCCAGCATTTT. Its protein is CASLVSDREISNQPQHF.

This chain joins TRBV19 and TRBJ1-2; 8 bases are shared with TRBD1. Germline CDR1 LNHDA, CDR2 SQIVND (reference sequence). Trimming removed 0 bases from V and 2 bases from J; junction bases left unmatched: 8. This CDR3 is built from 17 residues. The CDR3 sequence is CASSIDIRTGKNYGYTF. DNA for the CDR3: TGTGCCAGTAGTATAGACATCCGGACAGGGAAGAACTATGGCTACACCTTC.

V is TRBV7-9 and J is TRBJ2-7; no clear D. Trimming took 5 bases from V and 0 from J, leaving 14 bases between them. The V gene's germline CDR1 is SEHNR and CDR2 FQNEAQ (reference sequence). The CDR3 extends over 15 amino acids. The CDR3 protein is CASSPPLGSSYEQYF. For the CDR3, the DNA is TGTGCCAGCAGCCCACCACTGGGCAGCTCCTACGAGCAGTACTTC. The full variable domain, completed using reference TRBV7-9 and TRBJ2-7, is DTGVSQNPRHKITKRGQNVTFRCDPISEHNRLYWYRQTLGQGPEFLTYFQNEAQLEKSRLLSDRFSAERPKGSFSTLEIQRTEQGDSAMYLCASSPPLGSSYEQYFGPGTRLTVT.

The V call is TRBV5-4, the J call TRBJ2-5; 8 bases agree with TRBD1. The CDR3 spans 13 residues. Germline trimming cut 5 bases from V and 3 bases from J; bases unmatched to any gene: 3. The V gene's germline CDR1 is SGHNT and CDR2 YYREEE (reference sequence). The CDR3 DNA reads as TGTGCCAGCAGGGAGACAGGGGAAGAGACCCAGTACTTC. Encoded protein: CASRETGEETQYF. The entire variable domain, with the rest obtained from reference TRBV5-4 and TRBJ2-5, is as follows: ETGVTQSPTHLIKTRGQQVTLRCSSQSGHNTVSWYQQALGQGPQFIFQYYREEENGRGNFPPRFSGLQFPNYSSELNVNALELDDSALYLCASRETGEETQYFGPGTRLLVL.

The chain recombines TRBV12-3 or TRBV12-4 with TRBJ1-2; D unresolved. CDR3 length equals 11 residues. The germline V and J ends were trimmed by 5 bases and 5 bases, with 6 bases remaining between them. DNA of the CDR3: TGTGCCAGCAGTCGGAGATATGGCTACACCTTC. Translation gives CASSRRYGYTF.

The rearrangement uses TRBV3-1 (or the pseudogene TRBV3-2) and TRBJ2-1; 13 nucleotides align to TRBD2. This CDR3 is built from 16 residues. V gave up 4 bases and J gave up 8 bases; unmatched junction bases: 8. The germline V gene encodes CDR1 LGHDT and CDR2 YNNKEL (reference sequence). The CDR3 DNA sequence: TGTGCCAGCAGCCTCGGACTAGCGGGGGTCGAGGATGAGCAGTTCTTC. This encodes CASSLGLAGVEDEQFF.

V and J are TRBV11-2 and TRBJ1-5, with D uncertain. Trimming pared 2 bases from V and 5 bases from J, leaving 19 bases between. The CDR3 is 17 residues long. CDR1 is SGHAT and CDR2 is FQNNGV in the germline V gene. In DNA form, the CDR3 reads TGTGCCAGCAGCTTACCCCCGGCAGGCCTAAAGCATCAGCCCCAGCATTTT. This encodes CASSLPPAGLKHQPQHF.

This chain uses TRBV19 with TRBJ1-2, with a possible D match to TRBD1 (6 bases). From germline, CDR1 is LNHDA and CDR2 SQIVND (reference sequence). The CDR3 runs 13 residues. Trimming stripped 8 bases from V and 7 bases from J, with 17 bases between. This CDR3 reads CASGSTGAVGYTF. The CDR3 nucleotides read TGTGCCAGTGGATCGACAGGCGCGGTTGGCTACACCTTC.

The chain employs TRBV23-1 and TRBJ1-6; 8 positions match TRBD1. TRBV23-1 is given ORF status, its function remaining uncertain. V trimming: 0 bases; J trimming: 0 bases; junction bases outside the gene matches: 19. CDR3 length: 23 residues. The CDR3 DNA sequence: TGCGCCAGCAGTCAATCAGTGGGGGATTTAGGACAGGGTGATAGCTCCTATAATTCACCCCTCCACTTT. This gives the protein CASSQSVGDLGQGDSSYNSPLHF.